The clone carrying this T cell receptor beta chain has just one count. This sample was included in a study of OX40 agonist ivuxolimab in advanced cancers. CDR1 and CDR2 from the germline V gene are LNHDA and SQIVND (reference sequence). This CDR3 is built from 17 residues. V gave up 5 bases and J gave up 5 bases; unmatched junction bases: 10. The repertoire was sequenced with immunoSEQ multiplex PCR; TCRdb's copy has only in-frame clones and lacks some. The sample has 60,000 to 65,000 clones, around 93% seen once. This chain uses TRBV19 with TRBJ2-2, with TRBD2 identical over 11 bases. The sample in question was CD4+ or CD8+ T cells sorted from blood, obtained in a trial of the OX40 agonist ivuxolimab. This sequence was found in an adult with an advanced solid tumor such as melanoma, head and neck, liver or kidney cancer. The CDR3 sequence is CASSPAYRLAGTGELFF. In DNA, the CDR3 is TGTGCCAGTAGTCCCGCCTATCGACTAGCGGGGACCGGGGAGCTGTTTTTT.